This T cell receptor beta chain was observed in a study of cytomegalovirus exposure and HLA in healthy donors. General study findings and limits: An assumption of roughly uniform sequencing depth across donors underlay the presence/absence analyses. 150 or so TCR beta chains were listed as cytomegalovirus-associated. Accounts indicate the classifier identified cytomegalovirus status with strong specificity and sensitivity.

Details on this clone: Its antigen is undetermined.

The V gene's germline CDR1 is GTSNPN and CDR2 SVGIG (reference sequence). The CDR3 has 14 residues. V lost 1 base, J lost 3 bases, and 10 bases lay in between. The PCR had 60 Vbeta and 13 Jbeta primers. How the authors handled the data: Counted up in a later analysis, unique TCR beta chains came to roughly 80 million, with around 11 million shared. Profiling relied on immunoSEQ multiplex PCR, and the TCRdb table lists in-frame clones only, not all of them. That table supplies the V and J calls and clone size; D and trimming were determined from the DNA. There are about 64,000 clones in the sample, with 3.6% held by the top ten.

This TCR came from a woman aged 18-29 years in good health and CMV-seronegative. V gene TRBV30 combines with J gene TRBJ1-5, with D perhaps matching TRBD1 (6 bases). The sequenced sample was PBMCs. The CDR3 DNA is TGTGCCTGGAGTGAACAGGGTGACAATCAGCCCCAGCATTTT. This encodes CAWSEQGDNQPQHF.